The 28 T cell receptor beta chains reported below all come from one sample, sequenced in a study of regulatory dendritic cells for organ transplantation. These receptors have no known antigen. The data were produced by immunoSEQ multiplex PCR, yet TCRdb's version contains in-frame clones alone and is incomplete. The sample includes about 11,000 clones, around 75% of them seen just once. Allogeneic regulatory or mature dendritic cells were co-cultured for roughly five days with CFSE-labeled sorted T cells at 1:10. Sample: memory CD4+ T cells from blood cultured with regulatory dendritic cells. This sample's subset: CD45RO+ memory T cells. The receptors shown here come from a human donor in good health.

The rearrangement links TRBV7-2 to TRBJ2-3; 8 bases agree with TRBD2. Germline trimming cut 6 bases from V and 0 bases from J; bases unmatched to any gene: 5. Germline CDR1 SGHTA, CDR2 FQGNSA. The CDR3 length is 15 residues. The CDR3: CASRRGGFSTDTQYF. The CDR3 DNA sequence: TGTGCCAGCAGACGGGGGGGGTTTAGCACAGATACGCAGTATTTT.

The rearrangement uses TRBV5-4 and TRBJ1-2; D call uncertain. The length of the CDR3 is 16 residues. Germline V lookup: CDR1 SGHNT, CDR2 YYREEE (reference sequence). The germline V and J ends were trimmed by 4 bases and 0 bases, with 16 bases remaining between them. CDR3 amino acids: CASSGERGVPNYGYTF. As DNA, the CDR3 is TGTGCCAGCAGCGGCGAGCGCGGGGTCCCTAACTATGGCTACACCTTC.

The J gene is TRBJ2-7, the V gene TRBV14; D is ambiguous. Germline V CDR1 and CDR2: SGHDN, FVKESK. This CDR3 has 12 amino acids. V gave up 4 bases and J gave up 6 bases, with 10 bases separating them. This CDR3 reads CASSRGFSEQYF. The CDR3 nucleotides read TGTGCCAGCAGCCGAGGATTCTCCGAGCAGTACTTC.

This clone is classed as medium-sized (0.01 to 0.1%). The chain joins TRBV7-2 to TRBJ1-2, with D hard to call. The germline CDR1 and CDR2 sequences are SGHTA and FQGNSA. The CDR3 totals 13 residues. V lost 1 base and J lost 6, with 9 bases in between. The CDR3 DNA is TGTGCCAGCAGCTTAGAAGCGGGTAATGGCTACACCTTC. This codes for CASSLEAGNGYTF. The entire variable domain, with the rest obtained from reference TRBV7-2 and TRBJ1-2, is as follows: GAGVSQSPSNKVTEKGKDVELRCDPISGHTALYWYRQSLGQGLEFLIYFQGNSAPDKSGLPSDRFSAERTGGSVSTLTIQRTQQEDSAVYLCASSLEAGNGYTFGSGTRLTVV.

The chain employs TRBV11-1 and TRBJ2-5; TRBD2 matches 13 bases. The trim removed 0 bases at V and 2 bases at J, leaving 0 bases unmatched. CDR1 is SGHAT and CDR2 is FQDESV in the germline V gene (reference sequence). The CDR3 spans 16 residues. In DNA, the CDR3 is TGTGCCAGCAGCTTAGCGGGACTAGCGGGGCAAGAGACCCAGTACTTC. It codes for CASSLAGLAGQETQYF.

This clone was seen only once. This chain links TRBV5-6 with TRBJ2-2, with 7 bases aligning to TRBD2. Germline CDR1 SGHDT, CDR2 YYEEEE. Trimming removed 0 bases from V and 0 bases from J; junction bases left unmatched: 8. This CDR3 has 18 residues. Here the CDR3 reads CASSLVVFGGTNTGELFF. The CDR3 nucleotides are TGTGCCAGCAGCTTGGTAGTATTCGGGGGGACGAACACCGGGGAGCTGTTTTTT.

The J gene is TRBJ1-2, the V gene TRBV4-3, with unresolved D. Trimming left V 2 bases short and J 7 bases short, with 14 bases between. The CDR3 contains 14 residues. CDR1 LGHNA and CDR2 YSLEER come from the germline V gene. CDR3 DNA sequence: TGCGCCAGCAGCCAAATAGAGGGAACTGGTGGCTACACCTTC. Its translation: CASSQIEGTGGYTF.

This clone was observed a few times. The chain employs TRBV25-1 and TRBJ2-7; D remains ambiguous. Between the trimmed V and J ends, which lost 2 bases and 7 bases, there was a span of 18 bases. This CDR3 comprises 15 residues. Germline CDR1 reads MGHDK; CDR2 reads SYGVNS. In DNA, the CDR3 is TGTGCCAGCAGTGAAGGTGGCCACCTAGAGAGGGAGCAGTACTTC. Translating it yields CASSEGGHLEREQYF.

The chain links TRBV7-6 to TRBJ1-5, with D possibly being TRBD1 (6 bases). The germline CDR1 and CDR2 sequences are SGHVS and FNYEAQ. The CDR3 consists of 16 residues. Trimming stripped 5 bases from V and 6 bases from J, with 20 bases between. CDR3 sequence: CASSALGGSNSQPQHF. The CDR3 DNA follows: TGTGCCAGCAGCGCATTAGGGGGTTCGAATAGTCAGCCCCAGCATTTT.

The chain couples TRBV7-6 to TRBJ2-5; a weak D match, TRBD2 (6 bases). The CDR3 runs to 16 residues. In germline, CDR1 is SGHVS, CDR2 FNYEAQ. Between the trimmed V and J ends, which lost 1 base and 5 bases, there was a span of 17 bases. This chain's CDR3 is CASSLGTGGIHETQYF. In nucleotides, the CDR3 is TGTGCCAGCAGCTTAGGCACAGGAGGGATTCACGAGACCCAGTACTTC.

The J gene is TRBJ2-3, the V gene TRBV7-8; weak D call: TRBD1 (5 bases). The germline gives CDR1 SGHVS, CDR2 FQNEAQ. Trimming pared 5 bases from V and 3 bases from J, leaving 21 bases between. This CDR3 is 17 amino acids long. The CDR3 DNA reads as TGTGCCAGCAGCGAACTTTTCGTAGGGGCTGGGACAGATACGCAGTATTTT. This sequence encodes CASSELFVGAGTDTQYF.

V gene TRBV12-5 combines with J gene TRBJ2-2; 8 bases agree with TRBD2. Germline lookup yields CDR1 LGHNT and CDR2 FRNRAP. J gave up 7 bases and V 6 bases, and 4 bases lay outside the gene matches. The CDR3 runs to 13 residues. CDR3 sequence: CASGRGADGELFF. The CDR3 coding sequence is TGTGCTAGTGGGCGGGGGGCCGACGGGGAGCTGTTTTTT.

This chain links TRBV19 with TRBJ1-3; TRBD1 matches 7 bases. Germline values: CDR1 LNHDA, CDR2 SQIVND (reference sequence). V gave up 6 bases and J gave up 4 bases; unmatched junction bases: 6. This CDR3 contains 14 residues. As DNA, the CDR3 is TGTGCCAGTAGGCCGACAGGGCGAGGAAACACCATATATTTT. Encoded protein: CASRPTGRGNTIYF.

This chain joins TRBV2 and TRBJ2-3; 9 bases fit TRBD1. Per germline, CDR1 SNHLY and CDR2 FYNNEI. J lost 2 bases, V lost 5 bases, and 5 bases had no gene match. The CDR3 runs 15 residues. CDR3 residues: CASSQDRGPTDTQYF. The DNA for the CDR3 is TGTGCCAGCAGTCAGGACAGGGGACCCACAGATACGCAGTATTTT.

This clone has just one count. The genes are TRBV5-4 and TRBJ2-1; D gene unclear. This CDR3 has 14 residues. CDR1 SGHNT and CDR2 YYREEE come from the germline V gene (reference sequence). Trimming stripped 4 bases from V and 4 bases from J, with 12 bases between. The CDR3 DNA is TGTGCCAGCAGCCGTAAAGACTCGTACAATGAGCAGTTCTTC. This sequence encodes CASSRKDSYNEQFF.

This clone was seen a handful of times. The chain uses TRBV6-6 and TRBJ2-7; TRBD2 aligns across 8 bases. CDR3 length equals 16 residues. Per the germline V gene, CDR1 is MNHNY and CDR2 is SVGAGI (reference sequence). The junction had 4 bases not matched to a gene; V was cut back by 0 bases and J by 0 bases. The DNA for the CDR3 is TGTGCCAGCAGTTACTCGGGCGGGGGGCCCTCCTACGAGCAGTACTTC. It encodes CASSYSGGGPSYEQYF.

In nucleotides, the CDR3 is TGCGCCAGCAGCTTGGAAGGGGATAGGAATCGCTACACCTTC. It specifies CASSLEGDRNRYTF. The V gene is TRBV5-1, the J gene TRBJ1-2; perhaps TRBD1 as D (5 bases). The CDR3 spans 14 residues. V was shortened by 0 bases and J by 9 bases, with 15 bases between the two germline ends. CDR1 and CDR2 from the germline V gene are SGHRS and YFSETQ.

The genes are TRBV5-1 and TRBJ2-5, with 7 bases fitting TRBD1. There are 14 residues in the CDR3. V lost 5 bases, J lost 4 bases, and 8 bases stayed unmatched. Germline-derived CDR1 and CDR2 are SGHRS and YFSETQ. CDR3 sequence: CASRLQGSIETQYF. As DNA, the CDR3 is TGCGCCAGCAGATTACAGGGGAGTATAGAGACCCAGTACTTC.

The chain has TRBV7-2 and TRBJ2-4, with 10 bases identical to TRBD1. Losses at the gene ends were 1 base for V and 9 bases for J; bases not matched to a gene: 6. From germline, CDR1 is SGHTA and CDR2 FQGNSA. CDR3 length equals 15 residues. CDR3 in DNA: TGTGCCAGCAGCTTAGGGACAGGGGGTCAAGGCATTCAGTACTTC. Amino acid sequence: CASSLGTGGQGIQYF. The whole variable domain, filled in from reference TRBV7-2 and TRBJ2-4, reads GAGVSQSPSNKVTEKGKDVELRCDPISGHTALYWYRQSLGQGLEFLIYFQGNSAPDKSGLPSDRFSAERTGGSVSTLTIQRTQQEDSAVYLCASSLGTGGQGIQYFGAGTRLSVL.

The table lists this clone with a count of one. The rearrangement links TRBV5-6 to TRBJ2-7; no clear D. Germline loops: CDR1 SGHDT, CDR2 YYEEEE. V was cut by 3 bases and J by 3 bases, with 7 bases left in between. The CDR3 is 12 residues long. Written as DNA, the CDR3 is TGTGCCAGCAGCTCTACAGTCTACGAGCAGTACTTC. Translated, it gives CASSSTVYEQYF.

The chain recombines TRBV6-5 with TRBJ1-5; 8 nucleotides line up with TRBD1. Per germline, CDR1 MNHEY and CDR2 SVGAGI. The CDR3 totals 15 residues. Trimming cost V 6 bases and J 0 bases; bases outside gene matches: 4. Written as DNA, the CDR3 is TGTGCCAGCAGAAGGGGACAGGCTAGCAATCAGCCCCAGCATTTT. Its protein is CASRRGQASNQPQHF.

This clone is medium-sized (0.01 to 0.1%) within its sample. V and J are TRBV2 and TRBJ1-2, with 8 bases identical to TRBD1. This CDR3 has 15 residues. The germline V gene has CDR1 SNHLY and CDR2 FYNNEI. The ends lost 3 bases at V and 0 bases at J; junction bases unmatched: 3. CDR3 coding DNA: TGTGCCAGCAGTGACAGGGGGCAAGCTAACTATGGCTACACCTTC. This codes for CASSDRGQANYGYTF.

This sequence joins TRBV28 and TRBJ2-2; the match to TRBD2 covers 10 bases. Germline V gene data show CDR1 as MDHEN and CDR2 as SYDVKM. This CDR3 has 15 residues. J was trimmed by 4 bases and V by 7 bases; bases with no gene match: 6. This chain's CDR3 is CASTVSGGTTGELFF. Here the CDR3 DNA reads TGTGCCAGCACCGTTAGCGGGGGGACCACCGGGGAGCTGTTTTTT.

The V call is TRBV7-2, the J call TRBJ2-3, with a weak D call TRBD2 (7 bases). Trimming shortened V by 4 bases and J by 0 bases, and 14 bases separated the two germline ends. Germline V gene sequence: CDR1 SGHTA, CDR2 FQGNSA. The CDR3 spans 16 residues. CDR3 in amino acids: CASSYRGAASTDTQYF. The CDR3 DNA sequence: TGTGCCAGCAGCTACCGGGGGGCGGCTAGCACAGATACGCAGTATTTT.

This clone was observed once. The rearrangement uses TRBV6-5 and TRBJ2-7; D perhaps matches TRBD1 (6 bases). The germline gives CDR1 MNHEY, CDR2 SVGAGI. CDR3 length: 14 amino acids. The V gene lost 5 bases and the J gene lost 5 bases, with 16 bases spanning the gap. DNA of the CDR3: TGTGCCAGCAGTCTACAGGGTGGAGTACACGAGCAGTACTTC. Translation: CASSLQGGVHEQYF.

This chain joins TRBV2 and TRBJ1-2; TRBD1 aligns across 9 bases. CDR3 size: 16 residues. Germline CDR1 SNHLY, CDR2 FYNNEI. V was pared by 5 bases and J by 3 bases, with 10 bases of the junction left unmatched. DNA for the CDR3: TGTGCCAGCAGTCAACAACAACAGGGGGCAGACTATGGCTACACCTTC. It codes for CASSQQQQGADYGYTF.

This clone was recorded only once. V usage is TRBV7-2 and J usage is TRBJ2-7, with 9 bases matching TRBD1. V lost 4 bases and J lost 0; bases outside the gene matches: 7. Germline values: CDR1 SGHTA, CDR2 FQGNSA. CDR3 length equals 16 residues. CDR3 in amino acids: CASSYAGTGNSYEQYF. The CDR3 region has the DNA TGTGCCAGCAGCTATGCCGGGACAGGGAACTCCTACGAGCAGTACTTC.

CDR3 residues: CASSHRDQPQHF. The CDR3 DNA reads as TGTGCCAGCAGTCACAGGGATCAGCCCCAGCATTTT. This chain uses TRBV5-8 with TRBJ1-5; a possible D gene is TRBD1 (6 bases). Germline CDR1 is SGHTS and CDR2 is YDEGEE. CDR3 length equals 12 residues. Trimming shortened V by 5 bases and J by 5 bases, and 8 bases separated the two germline ends.